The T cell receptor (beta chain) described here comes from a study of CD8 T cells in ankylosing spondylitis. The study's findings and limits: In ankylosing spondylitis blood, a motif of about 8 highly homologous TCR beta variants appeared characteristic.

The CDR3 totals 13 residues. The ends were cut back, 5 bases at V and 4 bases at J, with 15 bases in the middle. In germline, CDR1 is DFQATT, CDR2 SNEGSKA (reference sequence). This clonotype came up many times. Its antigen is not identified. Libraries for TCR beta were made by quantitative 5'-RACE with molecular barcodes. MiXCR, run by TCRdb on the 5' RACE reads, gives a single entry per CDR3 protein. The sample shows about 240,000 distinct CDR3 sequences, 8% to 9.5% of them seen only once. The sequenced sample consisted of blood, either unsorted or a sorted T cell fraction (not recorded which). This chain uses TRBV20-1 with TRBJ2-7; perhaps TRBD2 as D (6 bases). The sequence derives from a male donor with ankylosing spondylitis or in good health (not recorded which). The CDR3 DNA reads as TGCAGTGCTGGGAGGCAGGGAAAGTACGAGCAGTACTTC. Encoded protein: CSAGRQGKYEQYF.